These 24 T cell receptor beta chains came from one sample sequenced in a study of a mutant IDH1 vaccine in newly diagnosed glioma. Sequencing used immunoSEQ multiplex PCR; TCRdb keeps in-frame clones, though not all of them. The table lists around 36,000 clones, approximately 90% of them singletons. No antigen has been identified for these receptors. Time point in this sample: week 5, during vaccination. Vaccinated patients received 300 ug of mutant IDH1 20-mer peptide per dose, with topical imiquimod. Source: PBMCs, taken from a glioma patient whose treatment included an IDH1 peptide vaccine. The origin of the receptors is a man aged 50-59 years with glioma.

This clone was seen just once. CDR3 in DNA: TGTGCCAGCAGTGAAGCCCTCCGACAAGCCGTGGGCTACACCTTC. Its translation is CASSEALRQAVGYTF. The V call is TRBV6-1, the J call TRBJ1-2; D ambiguous. Per the germline V gene, CDR1 is MNHNS and CDR2 is SASEGT. This CDR3 is 15 amino acids long. V was pared by 0 bases and J by 8 bases, with 16 bases between.

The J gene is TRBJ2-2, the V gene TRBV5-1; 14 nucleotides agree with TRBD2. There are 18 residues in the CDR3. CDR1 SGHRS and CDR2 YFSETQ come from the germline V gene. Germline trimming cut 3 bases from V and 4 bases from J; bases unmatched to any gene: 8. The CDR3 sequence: CASSSGLAGVYGTGELFF. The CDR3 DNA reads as TGCGCCAGCAGCTCGGGACTAGCGGGAGTGTACGGCACCGGGGAGCTGTTTTTT.

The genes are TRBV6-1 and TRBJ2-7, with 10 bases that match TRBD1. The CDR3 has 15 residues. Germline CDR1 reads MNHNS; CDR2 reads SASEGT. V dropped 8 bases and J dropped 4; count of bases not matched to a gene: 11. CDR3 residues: CASSGATGGAYEQYF. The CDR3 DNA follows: TGTGCCAGCTCCGGAGCGACAGGGGGCGCTTACGAGCAGTACTTC.

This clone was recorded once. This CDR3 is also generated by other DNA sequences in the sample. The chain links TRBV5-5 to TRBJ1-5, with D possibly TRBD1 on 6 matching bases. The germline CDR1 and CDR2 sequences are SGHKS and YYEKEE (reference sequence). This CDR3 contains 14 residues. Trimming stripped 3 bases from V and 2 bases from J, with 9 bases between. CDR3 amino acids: CASSSGVGNQPQHF. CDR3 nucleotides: TGTGCCAGCAGCTCAGGGGTGGGCAATCAGCCCCAGCATTTT.

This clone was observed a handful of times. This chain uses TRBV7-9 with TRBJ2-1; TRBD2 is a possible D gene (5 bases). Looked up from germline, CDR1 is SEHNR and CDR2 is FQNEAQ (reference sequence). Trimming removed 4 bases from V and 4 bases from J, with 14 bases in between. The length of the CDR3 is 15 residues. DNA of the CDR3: TGTGCCAGCAGCTCCCGGACGGGGAAGTACAATGAGCAGTTCTTC. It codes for CASSSRTGKYNEQFF.

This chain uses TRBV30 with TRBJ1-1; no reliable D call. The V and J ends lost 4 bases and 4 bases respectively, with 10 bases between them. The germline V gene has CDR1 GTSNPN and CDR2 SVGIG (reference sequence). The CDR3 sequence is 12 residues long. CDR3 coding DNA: TGTGCCTGGAAGTCGGCGGGCACTGAAGCTTTCTTT. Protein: CAWKSAGTEAFF.

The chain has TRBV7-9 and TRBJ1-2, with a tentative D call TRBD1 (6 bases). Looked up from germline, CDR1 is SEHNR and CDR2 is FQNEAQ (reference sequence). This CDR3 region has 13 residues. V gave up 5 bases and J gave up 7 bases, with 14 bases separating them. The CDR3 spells CASSPGTMVGYTF. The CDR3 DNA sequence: TGTGCCAGCAGCCCTGGGACAATGGTTGGCTACACCTTC. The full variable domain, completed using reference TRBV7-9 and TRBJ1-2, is DTGVSQNPRHKITKRGQNVTFRCDPISEHNRLYWYRQTLGQGPEFLTYFQNEAQLEKSRLLSDRFSAERPKGSFSTLEIQRTEQGDSAMYLCASSPGTMVGYTFGSGTRLTVV.

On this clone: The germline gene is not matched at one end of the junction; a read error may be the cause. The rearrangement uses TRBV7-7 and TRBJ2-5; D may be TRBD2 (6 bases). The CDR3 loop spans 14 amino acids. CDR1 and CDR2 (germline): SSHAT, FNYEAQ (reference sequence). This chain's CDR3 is CASSLAGTGETQYF. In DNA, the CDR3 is TGTGCTAGCAGCTTGGCGGGGACCGGGGAGACCCAGTACTTC.

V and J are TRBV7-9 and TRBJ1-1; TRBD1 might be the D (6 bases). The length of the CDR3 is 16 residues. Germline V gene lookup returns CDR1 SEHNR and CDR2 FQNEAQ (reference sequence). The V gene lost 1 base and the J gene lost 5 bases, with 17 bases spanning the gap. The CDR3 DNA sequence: TGTGCCAGCAGCTTAGGAAGGTTGGGGGCAGGTACTGAAGCTTTCTTT. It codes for CASSLGRLGAGTEAFF.

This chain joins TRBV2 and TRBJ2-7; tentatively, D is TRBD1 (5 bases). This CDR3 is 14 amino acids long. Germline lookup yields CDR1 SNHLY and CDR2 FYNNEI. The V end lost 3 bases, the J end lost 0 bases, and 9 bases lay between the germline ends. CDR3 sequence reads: CASSDRESSYEQYF. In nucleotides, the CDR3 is TGTGCCAGCAGTGACAGGGAAAGCTCCTACGAGCAGTACTTC.

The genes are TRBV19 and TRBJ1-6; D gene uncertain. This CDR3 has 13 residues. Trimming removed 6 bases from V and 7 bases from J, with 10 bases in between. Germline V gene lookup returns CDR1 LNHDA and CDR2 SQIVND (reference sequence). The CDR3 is CASSLTQNSPLHF. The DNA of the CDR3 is TGTGCCAGTAGCCTTACTCAAAATTCACCCCTCCACTTT.

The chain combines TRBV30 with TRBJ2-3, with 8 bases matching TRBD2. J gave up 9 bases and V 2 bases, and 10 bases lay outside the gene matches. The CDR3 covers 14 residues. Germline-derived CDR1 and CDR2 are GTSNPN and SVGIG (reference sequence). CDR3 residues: CAWSRGSGALTQYF. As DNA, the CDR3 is TGTGCCTGGAGTAGAGGTAGCGGGGCCCTCACGCAGTATTTT.

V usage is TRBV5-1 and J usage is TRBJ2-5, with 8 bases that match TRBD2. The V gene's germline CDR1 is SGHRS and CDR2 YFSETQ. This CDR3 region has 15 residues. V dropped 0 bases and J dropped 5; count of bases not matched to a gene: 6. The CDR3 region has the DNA TGCGCCAGCAGCTTGGAGAGCGGGAGTTGGGAGACCCAGTACTTC. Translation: CASSLESGSWETQYF.

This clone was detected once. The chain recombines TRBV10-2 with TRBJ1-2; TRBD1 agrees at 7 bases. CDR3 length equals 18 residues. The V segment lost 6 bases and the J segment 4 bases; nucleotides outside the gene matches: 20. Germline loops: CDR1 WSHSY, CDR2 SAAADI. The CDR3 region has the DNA TGCGCCAGCAGCGAGGAATCGGGGCAGGGGGTTTATGGCTATGGCTACACCTTC. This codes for CASSEESGQGVYGYGYTF.

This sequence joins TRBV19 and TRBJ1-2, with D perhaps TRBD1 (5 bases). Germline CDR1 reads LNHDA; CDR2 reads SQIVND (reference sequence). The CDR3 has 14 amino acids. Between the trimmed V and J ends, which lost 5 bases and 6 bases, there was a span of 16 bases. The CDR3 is CASSVRAGGNGYTF. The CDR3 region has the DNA TGTGCCAGTAGTGTACGGGCGGGGGGTAATGGCTACACCTTC. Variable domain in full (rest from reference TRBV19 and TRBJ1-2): DGGITQSPKYLFRKEGQNVTLSCEQNLNHDAMYWYRQDPGQGLRLIYYSQIVNDFQKGDIAEGYSVSREKKESFPLTVTSAQKNPTAFYLCASSVRAGGNGYTFGSGTRLTVV.

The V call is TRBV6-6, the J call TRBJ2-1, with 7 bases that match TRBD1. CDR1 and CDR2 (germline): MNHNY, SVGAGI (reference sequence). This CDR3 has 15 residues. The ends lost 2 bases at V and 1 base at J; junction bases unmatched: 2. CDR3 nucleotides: TGTGCCAGCAGTTACACAGGGGATTCCTACAATGAGCAGTTCTTC. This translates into CASSYTGDSYNEQFF.

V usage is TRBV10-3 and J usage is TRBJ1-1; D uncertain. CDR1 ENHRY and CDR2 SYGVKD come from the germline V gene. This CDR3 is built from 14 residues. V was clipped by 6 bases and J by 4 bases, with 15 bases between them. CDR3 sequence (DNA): TGTGCCATCAGCACGGGGTTGTTTGGCACTGAAGCTTTCTTT. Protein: CAISTGLFGTEAFF.

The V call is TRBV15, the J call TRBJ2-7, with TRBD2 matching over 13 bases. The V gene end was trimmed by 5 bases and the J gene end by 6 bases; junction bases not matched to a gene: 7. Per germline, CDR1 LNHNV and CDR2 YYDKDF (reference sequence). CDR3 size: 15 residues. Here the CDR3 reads CATSGGTSGAGEQYF. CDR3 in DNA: TGTGCCACCAGCGGAGGGACTAGCGGGGCCGGCGAGCAGTACTTC.

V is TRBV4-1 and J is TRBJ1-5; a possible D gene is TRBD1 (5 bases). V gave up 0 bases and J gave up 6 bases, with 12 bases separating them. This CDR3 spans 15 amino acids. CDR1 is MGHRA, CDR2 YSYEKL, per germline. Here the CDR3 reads CASSQEGVEGQPQHF. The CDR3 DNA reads TGCGCCAGCAGCCAAGAAGGGGTAGAGGGTCAGCCCCAGCATTTT.

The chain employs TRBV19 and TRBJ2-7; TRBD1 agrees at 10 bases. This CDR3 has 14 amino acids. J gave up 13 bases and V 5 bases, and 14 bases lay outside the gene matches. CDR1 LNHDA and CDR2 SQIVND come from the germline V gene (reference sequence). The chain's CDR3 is CASSPGTGVSGTYF. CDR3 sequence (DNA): TGTGCCAGTAGTCCCGGGACAGGGGTTAGCGGGACCTACTTC.

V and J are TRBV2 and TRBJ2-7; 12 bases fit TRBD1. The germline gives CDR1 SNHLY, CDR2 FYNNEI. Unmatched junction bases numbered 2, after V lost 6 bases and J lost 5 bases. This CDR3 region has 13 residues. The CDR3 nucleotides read TGTGCCAGCAGGGGGACAGGGGGCAACGAGCAGTACTTC. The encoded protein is CASRGTGGNEQYF.

CDR3 region: CASSSLAGGIYEQYF. The CDR3 DNA sequence: TGTGCCAGCAGCTCATTAGCGGGAGGAATATACGAGCAGTACTTC. The gene calls are TRBV5-6 and TRBJ2-7, with TRBD2 matching 10 bases. Germline CDR1 reads SGHDT; CDR2 reads YYEEEE. Losses at the gene ends were 3 bases for V and 4 bases for J; bases not matched to a gene: 7. The CDR3 length is 15 residues.

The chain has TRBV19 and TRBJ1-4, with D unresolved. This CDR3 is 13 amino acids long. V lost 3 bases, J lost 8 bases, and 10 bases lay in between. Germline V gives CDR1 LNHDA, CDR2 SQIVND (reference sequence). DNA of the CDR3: TGTGCCAGTAGTATCCCCCCTTGGGAAAAACTGTTTTTT. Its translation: CASSIPPWEKLFF. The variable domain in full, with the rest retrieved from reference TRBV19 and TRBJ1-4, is DGGITQSPKYLFRKEGQNVTLSCEQNLNHDAMYWYRQDPGQGLRLIYYSQIVNDFQKGDIAEGYSVSREKKESFPLTVTSAQKNPTAFYLCASSIPPWEKLFFGSGTQLSVL.

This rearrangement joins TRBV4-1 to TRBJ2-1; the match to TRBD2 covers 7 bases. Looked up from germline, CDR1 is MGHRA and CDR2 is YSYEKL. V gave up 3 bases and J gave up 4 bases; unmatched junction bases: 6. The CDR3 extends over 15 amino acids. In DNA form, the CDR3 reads TGCGCCAGCAGCCAGGGCGGGGGAACTTACAATGAGCAGTTCTTC. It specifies CASSQGGGTYNEQFF.